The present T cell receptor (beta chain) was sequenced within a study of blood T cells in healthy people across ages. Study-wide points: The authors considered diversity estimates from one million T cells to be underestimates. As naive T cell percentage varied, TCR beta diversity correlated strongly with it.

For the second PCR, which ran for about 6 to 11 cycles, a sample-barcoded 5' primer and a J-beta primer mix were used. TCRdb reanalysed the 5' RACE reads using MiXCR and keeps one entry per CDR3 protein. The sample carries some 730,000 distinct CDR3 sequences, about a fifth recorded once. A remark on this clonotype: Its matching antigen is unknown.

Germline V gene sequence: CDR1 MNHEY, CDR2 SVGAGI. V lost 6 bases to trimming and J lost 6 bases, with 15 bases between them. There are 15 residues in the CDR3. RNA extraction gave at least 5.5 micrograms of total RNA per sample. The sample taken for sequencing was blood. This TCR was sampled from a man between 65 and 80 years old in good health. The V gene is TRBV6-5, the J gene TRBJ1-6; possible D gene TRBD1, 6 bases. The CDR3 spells CASRYSQGSNSPLHF. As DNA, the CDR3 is TGTGCCAGCAGATACAGCCAGGGGAGTAATTCACCCCTCCACTTT.